This T cell receptor (beta chain) was captured in a study of blood T cell repertoires in COVID-19. As for the study in general: Italy, Spain and the United States were the sources of the convalescent and acute COVID-19 samples. PBMCs, B-cell-depleted T cells, or T cells provided the cDNA or gDNA that made up the material.

Measured with immunoSEQ multiplex PCR; TCRdb has only the in-frame clones, and not every one. This repertoire shows some 140,000 clones, around 89% found once; its top ten account for roughly 18%. Germline V CDR1 and CDR2: KGHSH, LQKENI. The trim removed 0 bases at V and 3 bases at J, leaving 3 bases unmatched. This CDR3 is 15 amino acids long. This sequence originates from a man between 45 and 60 years old with active or convalescent COVID-19. The chain combines TRBV18 with TRBJ2-7; TRBD1 aligns across 9 bases. Sample: peripheral blood. CDR3 coding DNA: TGTGCCAGCTCACCACCATCGACAGGGGGCTACGAGCAGTACTTC. Its translation: CASSPPSTGGYEQYF.